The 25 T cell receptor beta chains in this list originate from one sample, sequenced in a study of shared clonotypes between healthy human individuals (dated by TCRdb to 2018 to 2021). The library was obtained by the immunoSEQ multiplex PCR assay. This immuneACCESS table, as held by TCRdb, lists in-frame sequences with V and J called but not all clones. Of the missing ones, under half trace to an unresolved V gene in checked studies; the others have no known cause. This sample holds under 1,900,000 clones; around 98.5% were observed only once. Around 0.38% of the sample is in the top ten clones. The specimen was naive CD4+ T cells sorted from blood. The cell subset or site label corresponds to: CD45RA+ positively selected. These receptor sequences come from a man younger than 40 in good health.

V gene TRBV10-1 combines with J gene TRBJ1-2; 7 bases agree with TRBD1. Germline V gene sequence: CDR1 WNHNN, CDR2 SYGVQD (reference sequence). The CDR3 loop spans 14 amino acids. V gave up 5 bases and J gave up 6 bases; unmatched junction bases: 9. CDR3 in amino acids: CASSSGTAGNGYTF. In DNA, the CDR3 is TGCGCCAGCAGTTCGGGGACAGCGGGTAATGGCTACACCTTC.

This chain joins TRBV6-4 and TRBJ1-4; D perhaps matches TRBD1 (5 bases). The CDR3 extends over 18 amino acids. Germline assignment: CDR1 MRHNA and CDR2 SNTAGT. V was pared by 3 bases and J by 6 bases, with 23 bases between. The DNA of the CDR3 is TGTGCCAGCAGTGATCCGGGTAGGGGCGGGAACATTCATGAAAAACTGTTTTTT. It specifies CASSDPGRGGNIHEKLFF.

The CDR3 nucleotides are TGCGCCAGCAGCCAGGGAATGACAGGGGGCATGGTTGACTATGGCTACACCTTC. Amino acid sequence: CASSQGMTGGMVDYGYTF. V usage is TRBV4-1 and J usage is TRBJ1-2; TRBD1 agrees at 10 bases. The CDR3 loop spans 18 amino acids. Germline V gives CDR1 MGHRA, CDR2 YSYEKL. The V segment lost 3 bases and the J segment 3 bases; nucleotides outside the gene matches: 13.

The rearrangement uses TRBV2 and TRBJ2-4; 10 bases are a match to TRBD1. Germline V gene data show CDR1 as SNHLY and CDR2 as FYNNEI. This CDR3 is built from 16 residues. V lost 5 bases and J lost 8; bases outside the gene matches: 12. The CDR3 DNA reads TGTGCCAGCAGTAATGAGGGGACAGGGGCTGGGGACATTCAGTACTTC. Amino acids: CASSNEGTGAGDIQYF.

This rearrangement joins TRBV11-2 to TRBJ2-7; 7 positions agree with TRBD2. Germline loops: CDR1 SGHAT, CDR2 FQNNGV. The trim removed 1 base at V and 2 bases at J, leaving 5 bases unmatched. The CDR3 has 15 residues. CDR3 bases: TGTGCCAGCAGCTTAGGGGCTAGCGGTCCCTACGAGCAGTACTTC. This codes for CASSLGASGPYEQYF.

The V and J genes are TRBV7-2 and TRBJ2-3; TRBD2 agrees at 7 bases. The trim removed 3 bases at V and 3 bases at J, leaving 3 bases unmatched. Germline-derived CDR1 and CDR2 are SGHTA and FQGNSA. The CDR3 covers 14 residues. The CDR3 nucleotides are TGTGCCAGCAGCTTCCGGCGGGAGACAGATACGCAGTATTTT. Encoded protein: CASSFRRETDTQYF.

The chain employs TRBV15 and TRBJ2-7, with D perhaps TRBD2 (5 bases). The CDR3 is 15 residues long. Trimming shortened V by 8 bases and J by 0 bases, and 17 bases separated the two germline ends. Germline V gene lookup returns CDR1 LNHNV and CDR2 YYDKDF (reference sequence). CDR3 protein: CATQLHQDFSYEQYF. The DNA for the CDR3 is TGTGCCACCCAATTACATCAGGACTTCTCCTACGAGCAGTACTTC.

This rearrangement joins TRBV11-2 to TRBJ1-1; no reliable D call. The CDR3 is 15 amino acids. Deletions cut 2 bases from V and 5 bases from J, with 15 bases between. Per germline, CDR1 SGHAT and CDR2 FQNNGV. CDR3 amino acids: CASSLFKGSVTEAFF. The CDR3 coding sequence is TGTGCCAGCAGCTTATTTAAGGGTTCGGTGACTGAAGCTTTCTTT. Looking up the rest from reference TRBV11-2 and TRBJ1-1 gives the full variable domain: EAGVAQSPRYKIIEKRQSVAFWCNPISGHATLYWYQQILGQGPKLLIQFQNNGVVDDSQLPKDRFSAERLKGVDSTLKIQPAKLEDSAVYLCASSLFKGSVTEAFFGQGTRLTVV.

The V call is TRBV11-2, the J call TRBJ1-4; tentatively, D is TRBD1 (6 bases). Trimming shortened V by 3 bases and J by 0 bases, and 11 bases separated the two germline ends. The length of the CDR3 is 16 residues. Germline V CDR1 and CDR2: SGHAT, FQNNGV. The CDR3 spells CASSFQRQATNEKLFF. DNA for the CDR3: TGTGCCAGCAGCTTCCAAAGACAGGCAACTAATGAAAAACTGTTTTTT.

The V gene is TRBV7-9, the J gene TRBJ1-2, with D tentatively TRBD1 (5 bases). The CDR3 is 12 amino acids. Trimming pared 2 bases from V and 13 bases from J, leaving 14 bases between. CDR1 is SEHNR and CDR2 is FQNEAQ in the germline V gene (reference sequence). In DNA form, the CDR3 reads TGTGCCAGCAGCTTATGGCAGGGTGGGCCCACCTTC. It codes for CASSLWQGGPTF.

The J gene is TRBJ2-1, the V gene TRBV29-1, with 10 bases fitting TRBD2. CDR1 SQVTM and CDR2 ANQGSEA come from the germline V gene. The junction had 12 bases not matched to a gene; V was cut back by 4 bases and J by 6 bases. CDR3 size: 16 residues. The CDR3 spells CSVGVAGGSPINEQFF. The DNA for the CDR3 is TGCAGCGTTGGAGTAGCGGGAGGCTCCCCCATCAATGAGCAGTTCTTC.

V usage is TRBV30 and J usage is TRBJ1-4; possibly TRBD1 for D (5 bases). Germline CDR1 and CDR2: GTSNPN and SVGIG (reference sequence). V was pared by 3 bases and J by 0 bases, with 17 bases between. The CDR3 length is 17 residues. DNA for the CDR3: TGTGCCTGGAGCCCCCTTTGGACATCTGCAACTAATGAAAAACTGTTTTTT. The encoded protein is CAWSPLWTSATNEKLFF.

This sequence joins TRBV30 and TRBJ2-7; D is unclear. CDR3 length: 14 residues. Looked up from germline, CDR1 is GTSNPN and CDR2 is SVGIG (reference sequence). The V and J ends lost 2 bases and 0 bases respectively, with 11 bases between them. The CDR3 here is CAWSLPTLSYEQYF. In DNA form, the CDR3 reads TGTGCCTGGAGTCTGCCCACCCTCTCCTACGAGCAGTACTTC.

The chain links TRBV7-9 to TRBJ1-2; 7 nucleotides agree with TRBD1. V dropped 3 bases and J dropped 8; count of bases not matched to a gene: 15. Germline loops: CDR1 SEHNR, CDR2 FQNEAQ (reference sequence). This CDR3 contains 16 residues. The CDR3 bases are TGTGCCAGCAGCTTTCCCAGGACAGGCTCGGAGGAAGGCTACACCTTC. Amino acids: CASSFPRTGSEEGYTF.

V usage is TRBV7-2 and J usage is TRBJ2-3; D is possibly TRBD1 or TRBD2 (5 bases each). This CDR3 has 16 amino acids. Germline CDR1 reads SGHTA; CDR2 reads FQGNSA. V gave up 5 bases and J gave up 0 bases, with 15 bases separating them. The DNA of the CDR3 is TGTGCCAGCAGCCGTAGTCGGGGCGCTAGCACAGATACGCAGTATTTT. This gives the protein CASSRSRGASTDTQYF.

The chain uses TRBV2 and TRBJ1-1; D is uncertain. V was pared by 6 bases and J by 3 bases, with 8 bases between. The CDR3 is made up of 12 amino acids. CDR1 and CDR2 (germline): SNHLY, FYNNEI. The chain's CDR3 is CASSGPHTEAFF. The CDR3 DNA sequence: TGTGCCAGCAGCGGACCGCACACTGAAGCTTTCTTT. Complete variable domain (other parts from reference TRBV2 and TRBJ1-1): EPEVTQTPSHQVTQMGQEVILRCVPISNHLYFYWYRQILGQKVEFLVSFYNNEISEKSEIFDDQFSVERPDGSNFTLKIRSTKLEDSAMYFCASSGPHTEAFFGQGTRLTVV.

The CDR3: CASSQSRGRGYTF. In DNA, the CDR3 is TGTGCCAGCAGCCAATCTCGTGGAAGGGGCTACACCTTC. The rearrangement uses TRBV14 and TRBJ1-2; D is unclear. This CDR3 has 13 residues. V was pared by 2 bases and J by 8 bases, with 12 bases between. Germline CDR1 SGHDN, CDR2 FVKESK. Filled out from reference TRBV14 and TRBJ1-2, the complete variable domain reads EAGVTQFPSHSVIEKGQTVTLRCDPISGHDNLYWYRRVMGKEIKFLLHFVKESKQDESGMPNNRFLAERTGGTYSTLKVQPAELEDSGVYFCASSQSRGRGYTFGSGTRLTVV.

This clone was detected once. This CDR3 reads CASSFLVGSYEQYF. As DNA, the CDR3 is TGTGCCAGCAGCTTCTTAGTGGGCTCCTACGAGCAGTACTTC. The V gene is TRBV7-9, the J gene TRBJ2-7, with D hard to call. V dropped 3 bases and J dropped 0 bases, with 9 bases sitting between them. This CDR3 has 14 amino acids. Germline CDR1 reads SEHNR; CDR2 reads FQNEAQ (reference sequence). The variable domain in full, with the rest retrieved from reference TRBV7-9 and TRBJ2-7, is DTGVSQNPRHKITKRGQNVTFRCDPISEHNRLYWYRQTLGQGPEFLTYFQNEAQLEKSRLLSDRFSAERPKGSFSTLEIQRTEQGDSAMYLCASSFLVGSYEQYFGPGTRLTVT.

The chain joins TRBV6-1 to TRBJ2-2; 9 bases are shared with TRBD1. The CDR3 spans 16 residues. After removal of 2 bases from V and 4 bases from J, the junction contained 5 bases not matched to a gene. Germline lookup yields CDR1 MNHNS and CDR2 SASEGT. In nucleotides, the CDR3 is TGTGCCAGCAGTGAATACAGGGGGCTTGGCACCGGGGAGCTGTTTTTT. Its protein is CASSEYRGLGTGELFF.

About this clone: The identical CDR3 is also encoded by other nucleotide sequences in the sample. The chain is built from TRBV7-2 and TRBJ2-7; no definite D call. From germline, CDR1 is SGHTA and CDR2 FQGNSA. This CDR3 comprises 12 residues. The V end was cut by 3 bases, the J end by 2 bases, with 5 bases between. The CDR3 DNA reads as TGTGCCAGCAGCTTGGCCACCTACGAGCAGTACTTC. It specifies CASSLATYEQYF.

The chain's CDR3 is CASSLVTSGSYEQYF. For the CDR3, the DNA is TGTGCCAGCAGCTTAGTGACTAGCGGGAGCTACGAGCAGTACTTC. The chain combines TRBV7-3 with TRBJ2-7; 12 bases align to TRBD2. Germline V gives CDR1 SGHTA, CDR2 FQGTGA. The CDR3 is 15 residues long. The J segment lost 3 bases and the V segment lost 2 bases, leaving 2 bases of the junction unmatched.

The CDR3, as DNA: TGCGCCAGCAGCCAAGGAAGGACCGATAGAAATGAAAAACTGTTTTTT. As protein: CASSQGRTDRNEKLFF. V and J are TRBV4-1 and TRBJ1-4; D is unresolved. The V and J ends lost 1 base and 5 bases respectively, with 14 bases between them. The CDR3 is 16 amino acids. From germline, CDR1 is MGHRA and CDR2 YSYEKL.

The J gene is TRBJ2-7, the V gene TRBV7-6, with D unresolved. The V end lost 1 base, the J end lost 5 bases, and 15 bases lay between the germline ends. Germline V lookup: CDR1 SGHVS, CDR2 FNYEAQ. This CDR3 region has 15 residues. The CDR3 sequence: CASSLVSGRLNEQYF. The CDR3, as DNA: TGTGCCAGCAGCTTAGTTTCTGGCAGGTTGAACGAGCAGTACTTC.

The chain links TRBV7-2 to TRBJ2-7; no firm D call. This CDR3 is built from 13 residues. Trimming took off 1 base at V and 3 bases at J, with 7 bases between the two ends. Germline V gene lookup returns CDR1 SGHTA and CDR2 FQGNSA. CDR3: CASSLEPNYEQYF. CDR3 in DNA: TGTGCCAGCAGCTTAGAACCCAACTACGAGCAGTACTTC. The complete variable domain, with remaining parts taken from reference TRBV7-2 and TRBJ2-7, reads GAGVSQSPSNKVTEKGKDVELRCDPISGHTALYWYRQSLGQGLEFLIYFQGNSAPDKSGLPSDRFSAERTGGSVSTLTIQRTQQEDSAVYLCASSLEPNYEQYFGPGTRLTVT.

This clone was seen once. As DNA, the CDR3 is TGCGCCAGCAGGGTGACAGGGGTCTACGAGCAGTACTTC. Protein product: CASRVTGVYEQYF. The chain has TRBV10-2 and TRBJ2-7; 8 bases agree with TRBD1. From germline, CDR1 is WSHSY and CDR2 SAAADI. The trim removed 6 bases at V and 3 bases at J, leaving 4 bases unmatched. This CDR3 spans 13 amino acids.